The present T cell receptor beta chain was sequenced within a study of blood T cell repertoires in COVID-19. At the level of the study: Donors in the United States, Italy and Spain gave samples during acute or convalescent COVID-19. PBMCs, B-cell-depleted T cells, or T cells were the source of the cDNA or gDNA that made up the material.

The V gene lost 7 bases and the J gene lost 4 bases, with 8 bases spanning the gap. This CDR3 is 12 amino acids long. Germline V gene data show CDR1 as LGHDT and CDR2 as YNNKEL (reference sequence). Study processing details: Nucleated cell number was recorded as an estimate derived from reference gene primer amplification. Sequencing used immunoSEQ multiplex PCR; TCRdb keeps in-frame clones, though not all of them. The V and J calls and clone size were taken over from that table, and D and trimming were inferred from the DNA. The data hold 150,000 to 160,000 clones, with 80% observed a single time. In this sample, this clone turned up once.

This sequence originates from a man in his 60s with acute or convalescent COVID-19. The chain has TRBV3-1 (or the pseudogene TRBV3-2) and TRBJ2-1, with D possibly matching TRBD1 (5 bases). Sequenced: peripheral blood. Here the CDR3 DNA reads TGTGCCAGCAAGGACATTTACAATGAGCAGTTCTTC. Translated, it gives CASKDIYNEQFF.